This TCR beta chain was retrieved from a study of cytomegalovirus exposure and HLA in healthy donors. Comment on this clone: Its antigen is currently unknown.

Findings and caveats of the study: Later analysis demonstrated an association between a missense DCLRE1C variant and TCR beta V- and J-gene trimming. Later, an analysis showed that TCR beta chains associated with HLA were more clonally expanded than others that were equally common.

Trimming cost V 1 base and J 2 bases, with 23 bases left between them. The V gene's germline CDR1 is MNHNS and CDR2 SASEGT. This CDR3 region has 19 residues. PCR amplification relied on 60 Vbeta primers (plus 13 Jbeta primers). Produced via immunoSEQ multiplex PCR; TCRdb's table is partial and in-frame only. Here the sample spans under 150,000 clones, 65% to 90% being singletons. The specimen was PBMCs. The receptor's source is a man over 45 in good health and CMV-seronegative. The rearrangement joins TRBV6-1 to TRBJ1-2; D gene uncertain. CDR3 nucleotides: TGTGCCAGCAGTGAAGAATACTGGAGGGCCACGACAATGAACTATGGCTACACCTTC. Residues: CASSEEYWRATTMNYGYTF.